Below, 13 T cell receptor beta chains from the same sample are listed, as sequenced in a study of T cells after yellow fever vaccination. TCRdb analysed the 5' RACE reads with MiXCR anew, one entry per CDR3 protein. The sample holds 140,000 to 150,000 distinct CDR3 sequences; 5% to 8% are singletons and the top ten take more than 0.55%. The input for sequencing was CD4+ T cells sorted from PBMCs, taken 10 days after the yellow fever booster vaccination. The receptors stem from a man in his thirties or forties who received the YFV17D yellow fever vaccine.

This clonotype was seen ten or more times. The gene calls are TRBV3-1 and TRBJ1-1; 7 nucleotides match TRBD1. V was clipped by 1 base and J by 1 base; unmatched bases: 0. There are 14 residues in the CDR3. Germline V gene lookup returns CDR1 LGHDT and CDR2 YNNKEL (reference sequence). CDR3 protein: CASSQGTGNTEAFF. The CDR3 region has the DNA TGTGCCAGCAGCCAAGGGACAGGGAACACTGAAGCTTTCTTT.

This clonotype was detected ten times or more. The CDR3 sequence: CAADRGLRFTEAFF. The DNA of the CDR3 is TGTGCCGCGGACAGGGGGTTAAGGTTCACTGAAGCTTTCTTT. The chain is built from TRBV30 and TRBJ1-1, with 10 bases fitting TRBD1. Trimming removed 8 bases from V and 4 bases from J; junction bases left unmatched: 10. CDR1 and CDR2 from the germline V gene are GTSNPN and SVGIG (reference sequence). The CDR3 is made up of 14 amino acids.

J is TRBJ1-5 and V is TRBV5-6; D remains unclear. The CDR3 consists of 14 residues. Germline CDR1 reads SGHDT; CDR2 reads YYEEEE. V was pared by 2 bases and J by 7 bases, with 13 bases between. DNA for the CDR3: TGTGCCAGCAGCTTAGGGAGCTACGGACAGCCCCAGCATTTT. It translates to CASSLGSYGQPQHF.

DNA of the CDR3: TGTGCCAGCAGTTACTCGTTCCCGGGGGCGCCCTACGAGCAGTACTTC. Translation gives CASSYSFPGAPYEQYF. This chain uses TRBV6-5 with TRBJ2-7, with D tentatively TRBD1 or TRBD2 (6 bases each). This CDR3 contains 16 residues. The germline CDR1 and CDR2 sequences are MNHEY and SVGAGI. V gave up 0 bases and J gave up 2 bases, with 14 bases separating them.

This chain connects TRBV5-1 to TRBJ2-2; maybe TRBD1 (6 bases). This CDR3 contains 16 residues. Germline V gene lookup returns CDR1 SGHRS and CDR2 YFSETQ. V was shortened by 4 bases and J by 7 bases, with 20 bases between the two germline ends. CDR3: CASSQDSQYYSGELFF. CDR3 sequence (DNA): TGCGCCAGCAGCCAGGACAGCCAATATTACAGCGGGGAGCTGTTTTTT.

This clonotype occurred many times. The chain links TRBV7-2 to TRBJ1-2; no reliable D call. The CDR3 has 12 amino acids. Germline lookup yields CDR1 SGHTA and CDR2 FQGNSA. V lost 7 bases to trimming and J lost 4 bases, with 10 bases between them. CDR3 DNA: TGTGCCAGCACCTCGATCAGCTATGGCTACACCTTC. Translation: CASTSISYGYTF.

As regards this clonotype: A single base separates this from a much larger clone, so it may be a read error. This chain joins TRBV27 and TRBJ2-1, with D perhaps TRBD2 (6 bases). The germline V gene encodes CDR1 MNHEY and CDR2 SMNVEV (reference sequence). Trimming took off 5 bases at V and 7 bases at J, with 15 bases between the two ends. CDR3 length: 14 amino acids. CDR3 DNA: TGTGCCAGCAGTCGGGGGAGAGGGGAGAATGAGCAGTTCTTC. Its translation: CASSRGRGENEQFF.

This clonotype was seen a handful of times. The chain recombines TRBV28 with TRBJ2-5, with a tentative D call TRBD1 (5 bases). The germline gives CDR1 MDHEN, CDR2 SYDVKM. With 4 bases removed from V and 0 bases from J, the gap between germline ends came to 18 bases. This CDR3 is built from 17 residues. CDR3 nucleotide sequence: TGTGCCAGCAGTTACCCAGACAGAAGAGTGTACCAAGAGACCCAGTACTTC. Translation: CASSYPDRRVYQETQYF.

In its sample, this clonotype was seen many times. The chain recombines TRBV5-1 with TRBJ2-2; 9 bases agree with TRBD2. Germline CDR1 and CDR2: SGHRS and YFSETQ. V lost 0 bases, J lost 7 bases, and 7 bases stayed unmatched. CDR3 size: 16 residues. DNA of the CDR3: TGCGCCAGCAGCTTGGTTGCGGGAGGGCCCGGCGGGGAGCTGTTTTTT. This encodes CASSLVAGGPGGELFF.

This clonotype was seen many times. The CDR3 DNA reads TGTGCCAGCAGCTTAACGAACACCGGGGAGCTGTTTTTT. It yields the protein CASSLTNTGELFF. The chain combines TRBV7-3 with TRBJ2-2; D gene uncertain. The CDR3 covers 13 residues. Germline CDR1 is SGHTA and CDR2 is FQGTGA. The germline V and J ends were trimmed by 0 bases and 1 base, with 0 bases remaining between them.

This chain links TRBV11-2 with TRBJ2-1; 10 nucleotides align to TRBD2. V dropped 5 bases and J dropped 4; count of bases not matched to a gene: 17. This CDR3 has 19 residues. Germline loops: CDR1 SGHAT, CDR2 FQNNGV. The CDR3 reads CASSKRDSRTSGIYNEQFF. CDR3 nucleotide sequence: TGTGCCAGCAGCAAGCGGGACAGCAGGACTAGCGGTATTTACAATGAGCAGTTCTTC. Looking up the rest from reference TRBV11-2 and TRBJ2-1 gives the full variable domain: EAGVAQSPRYKIIEKRQSVAFWCNPISGHATLYWYQQILGQGPKLLIQFQNNGVVDDSQLPKDRFSAERLKGVDSTLKIQPAKLEDSAVYLCASSKRDSRTSGIYNEQFFGPGTRLTVL.

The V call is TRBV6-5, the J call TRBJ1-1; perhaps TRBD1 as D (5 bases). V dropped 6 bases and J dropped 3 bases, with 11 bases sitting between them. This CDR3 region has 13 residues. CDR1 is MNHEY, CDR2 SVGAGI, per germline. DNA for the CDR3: TGTGCCAGCAGCAGAGGGGCCGACACTGAAGCTTTCTTT. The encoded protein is CASSRGADTEAFF.

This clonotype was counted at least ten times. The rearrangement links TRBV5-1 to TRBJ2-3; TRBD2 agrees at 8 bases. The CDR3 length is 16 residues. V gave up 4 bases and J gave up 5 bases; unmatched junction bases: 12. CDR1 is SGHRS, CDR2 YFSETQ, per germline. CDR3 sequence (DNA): TGCGCCAGCAGCCCTGGCGTAGGAGCGGGAGAAGATACGCAGTATTTT. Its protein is CASSPGVGAGEDTQYF.